This T cell receptor beta chain appears in the sequencing data of a study of T-cell reconstitution after alpha-beta-depleted transplantation in children. Trimming took 6 bases from V and 8 from J, leaving 14 bases between them. Germline V CDR1 and CDR2: LGHDT, YNNKEL (reference sequence). The CDR3 runs to 14 residues. Study-wide points: Surviving recipient T cells and thymic progenitors accounted for the high day-60 TCRbeta diversity observed in some patients. Several hundred expanded graft clones reportedly supplied alpha-beta T cells about two months after transplant. When one year had passed after transplant, most T-cell counts and diversity came from newly produced T cells.

Researchers prepared the TCRbeta library using unique molecular identifiers, the study reports. From the PCR reads, TCRdb called clonotypes with MiXCR, one entry per CDR3 protein. The sample carries hundreds of thousands of distinct CDR3 sequences, about 8.4% recorded once. This clonotype was observed a few times. Its antigen is not identified. The genes are TRBV3-1 and TRBJ1-6; the D is unclear. The sequence came from a male patient aged 2-15 years who had a stem cell transplant for acute myeloid leukemia, so the T cells may come from the graft donor. The specimen was PBMCs, mostly from graft donor cells, collected 360 days after TCRalphabeta/CD19-depleted stem cell transplant. The CDR3 nucleotides read TGTGCCAGCAGGCCCACTGCGCCCCATTCACCCCTCCACTTT. Amino acid sequence: CASRPTAPHSPLHF.